The 7 T cell receptor beta chains listed next were all sequenced from one sample in a study of blood T cell repertoires in COVID-19. TCRdb keeps only in-frame clones here, not all; method: immunoSEQ multiplex PCR. The sample has some 330,000 clones; about nine tenths are singletons. The sequenced sample was PBMCs or T cells enriched from blood (not recorded which). All receptors come from a man aged 25 to 40 who had recovered from COVID-19.

This chain links TRBV2 with TRBJ1-2; D is undetermined. Trimming removed 2 bases from V and 4 bases from J, with 8 bases in between. CDR3 length: 13 amino acids. Per germline, CDR1 SNHLY and CDR2 FYNNEI. For the CDR3, the DNA is TGTGCCAGCAGTGAAACGGGATTCTATGGCTACACCTTC. It encodes CASSETGFYGYTF.

This clone was seen only a few times. The chain links TRBV4-1 to TRBJ2-7; 11 bases agree with TRBD2. The CDR3 runs 15 residues. Germline trimming cut 3 bases from V and 6 bases from J; bases unmatched to any gene: 7. The germline V gene has CDR1 MGHRA and CDR2 YSYEKL. The DNA of the CDR3 is TGCGCCAGCAGCCAGGGACTAGCGGCTTTTAGCGAGCAGTACTTC. Protein product: CASSQGLAAFSEQYF.

The table lists this clone with a count of one. V usage is TRBV3-1 (or the pseudogene TRBV3-2) and J usage is TRBJ2-5; D gene ambiguous. The CDR3 is made up of 13 amino acids. CDR1 LGHDT and CDR2 YNNKEL come from the germline V gene (reference sequence). The V gene lost 2 bases and the J gene lost 6 bases, with 10 bases spanning the gap. The CDR3 DNA is TGTGCCAGCAGCCAATCCGTGGCAAAGACCCAGTACTTC. It translates to CASSQSVAKTQYF.

The chain uses TRBV7-6 and TRBJ1-1, with D perhaps matching TRBD1 (5 bases). Germline V gene lookup returns CDR1 SGHVS and CDR2 FNYEAQ. The length of the CDR3 is 18 residues. Trimming pared 4 bases from V and 2 bases from J, leaving 23 bases between. In nucleotides, the CDR3 is TGTGCCAGCAGCTCGAGCCGGGGAGGGGTGCAGGGTAACACTGAAGCTTTCTTT. Protein: CASSSSRGGVQGNTEAFF.

The chain couples TRBV20-1 to TRBJ2-7; D is perhaps TRBD1 (6 bases). This CDR3 comprises 13 residues. Deletions cut 3 bases from V and 2 bases from J, with 11 bases between. Germline values: CDR1 DFQATT, CDR2 SNEGSKA (reference sequence). CDR3 amino acids: CSASRQGTYEQYF. The CDR3 nucleotides are TGCAGTGCTAGTCGGCAGGGGACCTACGAGCAGTACTTC.

V usage is TRBV4-2 and J usage is TRBJ2-1; 12 nucleotides align to TRBD2. CDR3 size: 17 residues. Trimming cost V 0 bases and J 8 bases; bases outside gene matches: 8. Germline V gene lookup returns CDR1 LGHNA and CDR2 YNFKEQ. In DNA form, the CDR3 reads TGTGCCAGCAGCCAAGAAACTAGCGGGGGGTCTTTGGATGAGCAGTTCTTC. Protein sequence: CASSQETSGGSLDEQFF.

The gene calls are TRBV6-5 and TRBJ2-7, with 10 bases matching TRBD1. The germline CDR1 and CDR2 sequences are MNHEY and SVGAGI. J gave up 1 base and V 6 bases, and 6 bases lay outside the gene matches. The CDR3 covers 15 residues. CDR3 nucleotides: TGTGCCAGCAGACCCGACAGGGGGCCTTCCTACGAGCAGTACTTC. It specifies CASRPDRGPSYEQYF.